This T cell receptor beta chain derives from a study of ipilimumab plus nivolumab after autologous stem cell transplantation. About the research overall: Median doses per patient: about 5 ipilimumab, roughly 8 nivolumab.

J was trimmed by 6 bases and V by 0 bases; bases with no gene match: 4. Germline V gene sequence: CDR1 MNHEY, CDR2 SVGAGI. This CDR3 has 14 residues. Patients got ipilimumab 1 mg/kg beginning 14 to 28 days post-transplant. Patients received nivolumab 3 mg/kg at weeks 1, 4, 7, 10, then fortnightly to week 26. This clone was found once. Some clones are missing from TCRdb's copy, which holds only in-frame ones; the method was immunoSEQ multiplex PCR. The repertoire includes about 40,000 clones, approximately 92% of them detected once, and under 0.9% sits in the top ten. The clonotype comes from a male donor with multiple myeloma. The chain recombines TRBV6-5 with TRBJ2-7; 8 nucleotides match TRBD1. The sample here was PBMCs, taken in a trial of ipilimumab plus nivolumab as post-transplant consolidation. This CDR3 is CASSYSEQGGEQYF. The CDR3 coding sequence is TGTGCCAGCAGTTACTCCGAACAGGGGGGCGAGCAGTACTTC.